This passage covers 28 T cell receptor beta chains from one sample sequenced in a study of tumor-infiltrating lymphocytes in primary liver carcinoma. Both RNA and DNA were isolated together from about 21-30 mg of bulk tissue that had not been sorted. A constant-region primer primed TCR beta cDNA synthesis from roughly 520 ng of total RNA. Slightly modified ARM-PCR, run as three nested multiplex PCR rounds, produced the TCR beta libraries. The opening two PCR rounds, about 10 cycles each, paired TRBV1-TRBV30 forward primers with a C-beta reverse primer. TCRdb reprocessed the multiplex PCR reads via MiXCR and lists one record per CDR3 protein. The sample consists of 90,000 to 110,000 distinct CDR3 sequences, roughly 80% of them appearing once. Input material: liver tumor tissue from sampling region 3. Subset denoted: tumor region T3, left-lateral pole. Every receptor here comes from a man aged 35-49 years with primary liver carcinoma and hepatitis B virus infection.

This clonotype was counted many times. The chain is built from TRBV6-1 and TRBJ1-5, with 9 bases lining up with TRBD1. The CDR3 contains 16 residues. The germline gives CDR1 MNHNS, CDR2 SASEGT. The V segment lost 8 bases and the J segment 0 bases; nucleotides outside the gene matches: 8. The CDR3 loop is CASSRTGDLSNQPQHF. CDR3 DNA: TGTGCCAGCTCAAGGACAGGGGATCTTAGCAATCAGCCCCAGCATTTT.

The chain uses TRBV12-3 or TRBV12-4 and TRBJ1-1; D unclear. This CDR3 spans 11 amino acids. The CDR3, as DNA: TGTATCAGCAATTTAACCACTGAAGCTTTCTTT. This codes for CISNLTTEAFF.

CDR3 sequence reads: CASSVTSGMAGGKLFF. CDR3 bases: TGTGCCAGCAGTGTGACTAGCGGGATGGCCGGCGGGAAACTGTTTTTT. The J gene is TRBJ2-2, the V gene TRBV6-1; 11 nucleotides align to TRBD2. Germline CDR1 MNHNS, CDR2 SASEGT. The CDR3 length is 16 residues. V shed 4 bases and J 14 bases; nucleotides not matched to a gene: 15.

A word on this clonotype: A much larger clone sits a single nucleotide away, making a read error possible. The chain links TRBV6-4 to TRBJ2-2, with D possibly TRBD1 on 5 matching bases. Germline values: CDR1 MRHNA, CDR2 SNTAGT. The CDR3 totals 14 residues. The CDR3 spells CASSDSSDTEELFF. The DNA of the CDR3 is TGTGCCAGCAGTGACTCATCGGACACCGAGGAGCTGTTTTTT.

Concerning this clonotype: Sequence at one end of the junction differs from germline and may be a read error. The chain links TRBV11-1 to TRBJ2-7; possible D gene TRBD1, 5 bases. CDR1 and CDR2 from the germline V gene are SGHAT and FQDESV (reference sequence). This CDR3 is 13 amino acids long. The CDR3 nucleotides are TGTGCCAGCAAGGGGAAGCGATCTTACGAGCACTACTTC. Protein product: CASKGKRSYEHYF. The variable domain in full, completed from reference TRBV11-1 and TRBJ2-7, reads EAEVAQSPRYKITEKSQAVAFWCDPISGHATLYWYRQILGQGPELLVQFQDESVVDDSQLPKDRFSAERLKGVDSTLKIQPAELGDSAMYLCASKGKRSYEHYFGPGTRLTVT.

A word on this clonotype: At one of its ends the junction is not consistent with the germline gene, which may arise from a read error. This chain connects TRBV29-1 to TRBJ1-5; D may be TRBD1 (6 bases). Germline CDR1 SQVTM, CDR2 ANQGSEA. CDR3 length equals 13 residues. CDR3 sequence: CNVVGQNNQPQHF. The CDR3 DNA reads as TGCAACGTTGTCGGACAGAACAATCAACCCCAGCATTTT.

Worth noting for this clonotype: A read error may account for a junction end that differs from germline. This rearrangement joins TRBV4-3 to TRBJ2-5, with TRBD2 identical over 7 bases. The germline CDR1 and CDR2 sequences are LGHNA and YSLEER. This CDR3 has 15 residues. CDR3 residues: CASSQYLAEEETQQF. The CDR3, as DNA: TGCGCCAGCAGCCAATATCTAGCGGAGGAAGAGACCCAGCAATTC.

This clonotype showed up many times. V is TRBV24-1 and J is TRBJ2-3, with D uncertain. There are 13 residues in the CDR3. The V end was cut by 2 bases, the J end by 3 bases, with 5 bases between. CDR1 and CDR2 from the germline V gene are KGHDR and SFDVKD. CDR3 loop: CATSDSSTDTQYF. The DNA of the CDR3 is TGTGCCACCAGTGATTCCAGTACAGATACGCAGTATTTT.

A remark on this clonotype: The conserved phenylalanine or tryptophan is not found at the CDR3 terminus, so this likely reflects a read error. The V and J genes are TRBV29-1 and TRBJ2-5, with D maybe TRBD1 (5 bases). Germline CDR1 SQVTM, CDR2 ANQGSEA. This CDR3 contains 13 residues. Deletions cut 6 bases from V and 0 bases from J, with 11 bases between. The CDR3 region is CSVVTAYQETQYL. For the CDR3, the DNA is TGCAGCGTCGTGACAGCGTACCAAGAGACCCAGTACCTC.

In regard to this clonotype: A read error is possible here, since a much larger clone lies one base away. Here the CDR3 reads CASSRDPSVGYTF. The CDR3 coding sequence is TGTGCCAGCAGCCGGGACCCCTCTGTGGGCTACACCTTC. This chain uses TRBV7-9 with TRBJ1-2; weak D call: TRBD1 (5 bases). Looked up from germline, CDR1 is SEHNR and CDR2 is FQNEAQ (reference sequence). Trimming pared 5 bases from V and 8 bases from J, leaving 15 bases between. This CDR3 spans 13 amino acids. Full variable domain (rest looked up from reference TRBV7-9 and TRBJ1-2): DTGVSQNPRHKITKRGQNVTFRCDPISEHNRLYWYRQTLGQGPEFLTYFQNEAQLEKSRLLSDRFSAERPKGSFSTLEIQRTEQGDSAMYLCASSRDPSVGYTFGSGTRLTVV.

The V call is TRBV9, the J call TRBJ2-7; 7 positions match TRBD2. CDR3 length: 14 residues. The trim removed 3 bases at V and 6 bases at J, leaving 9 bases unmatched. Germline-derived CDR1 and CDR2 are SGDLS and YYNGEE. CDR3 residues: CASSGSAGASEQYF. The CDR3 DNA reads TGTGCCAGCAGCGGTTCGGCGGGAGCCAGCGAGCAGTACTTC.

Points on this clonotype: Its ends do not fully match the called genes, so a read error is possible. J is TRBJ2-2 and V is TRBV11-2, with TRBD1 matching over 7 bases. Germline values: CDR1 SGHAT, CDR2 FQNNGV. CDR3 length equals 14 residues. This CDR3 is CTSSTDSDTGELFF. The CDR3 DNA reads TGTACCAGCAGCACAGACTCGGACACAGGGGAGTTGTTTTTT.

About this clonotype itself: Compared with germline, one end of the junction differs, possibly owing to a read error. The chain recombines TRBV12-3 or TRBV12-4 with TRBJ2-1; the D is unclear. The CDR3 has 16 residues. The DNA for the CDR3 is TGTGCCAACAGTCTTGTCGCCAGGAGCTCCTACAATGAGCAGTTCTTC. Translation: CANSLVARSSYNEQFF.

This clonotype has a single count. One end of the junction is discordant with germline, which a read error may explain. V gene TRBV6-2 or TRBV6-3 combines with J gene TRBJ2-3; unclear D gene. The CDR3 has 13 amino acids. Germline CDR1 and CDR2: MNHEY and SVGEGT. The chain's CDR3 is CAITCSGTDTQYF. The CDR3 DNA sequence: TGTGCCATAACATGTTCGGGCACAGACACGCAGTATTTT.

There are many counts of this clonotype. The CDR3 region is CSVESSGYSSYNEQFF. The CDR3 DNA reads as TGCAGCGTTGAGAGTAGCGGGTATTCCTCCTACAATGAGCAGTTCTTC. The chain has TRBV29-1 and TRBJ2-1; TRBD2 matches at 7 bases. The CDR3 covers 16 residues. Germline V gene sequence: CDR1 SQVTM, CDR2 ANQGSEA. With V trimmed by 3 bases and J by 0 bases, 8 bases remained unmatched.

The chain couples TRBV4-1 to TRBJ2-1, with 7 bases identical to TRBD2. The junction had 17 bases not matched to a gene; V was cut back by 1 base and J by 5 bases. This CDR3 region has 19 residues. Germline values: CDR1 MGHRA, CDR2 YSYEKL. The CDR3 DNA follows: TGCGCCAGCAGCCAAGGCCGGGGAGGGAGGGCCAGGGTTCACAATGAGCAGTTCTTC. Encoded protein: CASSQGRGGRARVHNEQFF.

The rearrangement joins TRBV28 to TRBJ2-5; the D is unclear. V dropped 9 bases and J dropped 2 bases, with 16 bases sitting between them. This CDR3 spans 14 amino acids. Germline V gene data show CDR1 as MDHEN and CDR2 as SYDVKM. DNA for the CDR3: TGTGCCAGTAGTATATCGCAGGAACAAGAGACCCAGTACTTC. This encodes CASSISQEQETQYF.

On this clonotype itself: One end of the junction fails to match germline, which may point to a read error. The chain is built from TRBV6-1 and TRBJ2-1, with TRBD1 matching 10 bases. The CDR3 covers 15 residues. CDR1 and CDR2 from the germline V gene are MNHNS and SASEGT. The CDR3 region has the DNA TGTGCTAGCACTGAGGGGACAGGGGAATCCAATGAGCAGCTTTTC. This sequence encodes CASTEGTGESNEQLF.

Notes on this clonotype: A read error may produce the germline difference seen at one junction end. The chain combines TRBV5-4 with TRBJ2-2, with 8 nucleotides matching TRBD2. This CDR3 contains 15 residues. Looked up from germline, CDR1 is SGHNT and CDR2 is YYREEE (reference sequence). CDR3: CASSSTSANTGKLLF. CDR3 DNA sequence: TGTGCCAGCAGCTCGACTAGCGCGAACACCGGGAAACTGCTTTTT.

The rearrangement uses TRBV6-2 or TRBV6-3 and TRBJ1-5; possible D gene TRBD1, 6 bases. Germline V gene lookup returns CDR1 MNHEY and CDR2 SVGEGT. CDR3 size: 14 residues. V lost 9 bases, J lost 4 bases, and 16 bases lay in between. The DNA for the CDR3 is TGTGCCAGTAGGCTCGACAGGAGAAATCAGCCCCAGCATTTT. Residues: CASRLDRRNQPQHF.

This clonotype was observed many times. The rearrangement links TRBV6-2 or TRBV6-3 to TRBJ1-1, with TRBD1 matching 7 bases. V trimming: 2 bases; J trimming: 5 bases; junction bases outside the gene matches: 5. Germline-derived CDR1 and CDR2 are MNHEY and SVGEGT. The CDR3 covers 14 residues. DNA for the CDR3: TGTGCCAGCAGTTACCAGGGGGGTAGGACTGAAGCTTTCTTT. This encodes CASSYQGGRTEAFF.

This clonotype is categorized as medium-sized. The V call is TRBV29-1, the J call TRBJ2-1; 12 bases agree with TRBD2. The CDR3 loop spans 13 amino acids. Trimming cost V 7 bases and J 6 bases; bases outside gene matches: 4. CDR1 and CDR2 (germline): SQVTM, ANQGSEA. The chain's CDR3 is CSGGTSGFNEQFF. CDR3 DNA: TGCAGCGGGGGGACTAGCGGGTTCAATGAGCAGTTCTTC.

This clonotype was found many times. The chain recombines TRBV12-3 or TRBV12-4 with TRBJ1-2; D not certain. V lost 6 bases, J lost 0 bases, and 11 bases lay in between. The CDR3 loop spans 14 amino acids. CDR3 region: CASSPSGTNYGYTF. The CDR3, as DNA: TGTGCCAGCAGCCCCTCGGGGACTAACTATGGCTACACCTTC.

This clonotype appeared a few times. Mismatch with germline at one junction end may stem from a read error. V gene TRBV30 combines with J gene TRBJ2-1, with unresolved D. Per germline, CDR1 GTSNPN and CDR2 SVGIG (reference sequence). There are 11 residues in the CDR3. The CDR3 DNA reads TGTGCCTGGGCGGAATACAATGAGCAGTTTTTC. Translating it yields CAWAEYNEQFF. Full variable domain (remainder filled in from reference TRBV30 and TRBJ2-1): SQTIHQWPATLVQPVGSPLSLECTVEGTSNPNLYWYRQAAGRGLQLLFYSVGIGQISSEVPQNLSASRPQDRQFILSSKKLLLSDSGFYLCAWAEYNEQFFGPGTRLTVL.

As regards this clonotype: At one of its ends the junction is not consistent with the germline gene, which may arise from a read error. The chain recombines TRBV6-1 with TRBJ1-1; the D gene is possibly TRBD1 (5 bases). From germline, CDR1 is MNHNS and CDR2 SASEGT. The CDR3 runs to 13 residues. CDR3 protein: CVSSELGGTETFF. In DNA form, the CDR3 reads TGTGTCAGCAGTGAACTTGGGGGAACTGAAACTTTCTTT.

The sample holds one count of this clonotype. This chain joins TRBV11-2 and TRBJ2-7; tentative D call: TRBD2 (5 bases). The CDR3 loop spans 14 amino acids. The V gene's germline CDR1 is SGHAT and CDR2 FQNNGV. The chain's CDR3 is CISSYQTEAYEQYF. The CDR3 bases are TGTATCAGCAGTTACCAGACGGAGGCCTACGAGCAGTACTTC.

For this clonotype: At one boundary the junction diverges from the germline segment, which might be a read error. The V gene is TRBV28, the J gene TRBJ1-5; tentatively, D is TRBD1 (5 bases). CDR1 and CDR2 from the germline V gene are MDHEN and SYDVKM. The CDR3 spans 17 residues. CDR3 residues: CASNLQVGGTWGQPQHF. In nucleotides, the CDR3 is TGTGCCAGCAATTTACAGGTGGGGGGGACGTGGGGCCAGCCCCAGCATTTT.

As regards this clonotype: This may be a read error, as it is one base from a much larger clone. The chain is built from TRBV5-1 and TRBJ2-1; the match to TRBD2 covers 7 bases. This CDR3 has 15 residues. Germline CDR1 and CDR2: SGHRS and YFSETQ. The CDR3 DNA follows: TGCGCCAACAGCTTCCCAGCGGGAAGGAACAATGAGCAGTTCTTC. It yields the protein CANSFPAGRNNEQFF.